Presented here are 10 T cell receptor beta chains from one specimen sequenced in a study of spatial heterogeneity in lung cancer. Regarding time point: sample taken at primary tumor resection. Tumor, nontumor lung or frozen PBMC supplied whole RNA, sequenced without sorting. Via MiXCR, TCRdb re-called the 5' RACE reads, giving one row per CDR3 protein. This table has some 21,000 distinct CDR3 sequences, over 3% appearing once. The sample in question was PBMCs, obtained at surgery. These receptors originate from a female donor with early-stage non-small cell lung cancer.

This clonotype was seen ten or more times. The V gene is TRBV4-2, the J gene TRBJ2-1; 14 nucleotides agree with TRBD2. V shed 4 bases and J 9 bases; nucleotides not matched to a gene: 8. Germline CDR1 is LGHNA and CDR2 is YNFKEQ. CDR3 length equals 16 residues. CDR3 in amino acids: CASSRLGTSGSVEQFF. The CDR3 coding sequence is TGTGCCAGCAGCCGACTAGGGACTAGCGGGAGTGTTGAGCAGTTCTTC.

This clonotype was observed at least ten times. This sequence joins TRBV10-3 and TRBJ2-7, with TRBD2 matching 10 bases. This CDR3 comprises 14 residues. V lost 6 bases to trimming and J lost 1 base; unmatched junction nucleotides: 3. Germline V gene data show CDR1 as ENHRY and CDR2 as SYGVKD. As DNA, the CDR3 is TGTGCCATCAGAAAAGCGGGAGGGTCCTACGAGCAGTACTTC. It codes for CAIRKAGGSYEQYF.

A few counts support this clonotype. DNA of the CDR3: TGTGCCAGCAGCCCAGGGGTGACTAATGAAAAACTGTTTTTT. This encodes CASSPGVTNEKLFF. The V gene is TRBV9, the J gene TRBJ1-4; perhaps TRBD1 as D (6 bases). V lost 4 bases to trimming and J lost 2 bases, with 9 bases between them. The CDR3 extends over 14 amino acids. Germline V gene sequence: CDR1 SGDLS, CDR2 YYNGEE. The entire variable domain, with the rest obtained from reference TRBV9 and TRBJ1-4, is as follows: DSGVTQTPKHLITATGQRVTLRCSPRSGDLSVYWYQQSLDQGLQFLIQYYNGEERAKGNILERFSAQQFPDLHSELNLSSLELGDSALYFCASSPGVTNEKLFFGSGTQLSVL.

This clonotype was detected many times. The chain recombines TRBV6-6 with TRBJ2-7; D gene uncertain. V shed 5 bases and J shed 1 base, with 15 bases lying between them. Germline CDR1 reads MNHNY; CDR2 reads SVGAGI (reference sequence). This CDR3 region has 15 residues. CDR3: CASSPLGGPSYEQYF. The CDR3 nucleotides read TGTGCCAGCAGTCCCCTGGGCGGACCTTCCTACGAGCAGTACTTC.

Concerning this clonotype: A much larger clone lies a single base off, so this may be a read error. This chain uses TRBV7-6 with TRBJ2-2, with D perhaps TRBD2 (6 bases). The CDR3 extends over 13 amino acids. CDR1 is SGHVS, CDR2 FNYEAQ, per germline. The CDR3 loop reads CASAGLNTGELSF. The CDR3 DNA follows: TGTGCCAGCGCGGGGTTGAACACCGGGGAGCTGTCTTTT.

This clonotype was counted ten times or more. V and J are TRBV10-1 and TRBJ1-5; D unclear. Trimming took 7 bases from V and 3 from J, leaving 10 bases between them. The CDR3 sequence is 13 residues long. Germline CDR1 WNHNN, CDR2 SYGVQD (reference sequence). Here the CDR3 DNA reads TGCGCCAGCACAGCGGCTACCAATCAGCCCCAGCATTTT. Its protein is CASTAATNQPQHF.

This clonotype has a count of ten or more. The gene calls are TRBV20-1 and TRBJ1-2; D not resolved. Trimming cost V 3 bases and J 8 bases, with 16 bases left between them. Germline lookup yields CDR1 DFQATT and CDR2 SNEGSKA (reference sequence). This CDR3 is built from 13 residues. DNA for the CDR3: TGCAGTGCTAGGGAGGAGAGGATTCGCGGCTACACCTTC. It codes for CSAREERIRGYTF.

The CDR3 nucleotides read TGCAGTGCTAGTAAACTAGCGGGATACGAGCAGTACTTC. Translation: CSASKLAGYEQYF. The chain carries TRBV20-1 and TRBJ2-7; 10 nucleotides match TRBD2. The CDR3 covers 13 residues. V trimming: 3 bases; J trimming: 4 bases; junction bases outside the gene matches: 3. In germline, CDR1 is DFQATT, CDR2 SNEGSKA (reference sequence).

This clonotype was detected many times. The chain has TRBV6-2 or TRBV6-3 and TRBJ1-5, with 7 bases that match TRBD1. Germline assignment: CDR1 MNHEY and CDR2 SVGEGT. CDR3 length equals 18 residues. V was clipped by 5 bases and J by 0 bases; unmatched bases: 13. CDR3 sequence: CASSRLWRQGYSNQPQHF. CDR3 nucleotide sequence: TGTGCCAGCAGTCGGTTGTGGAGACAGGGCTATAGCAATCAGCCCCAGCATTTT.

The chain recombines TRBV6-1 with TRBJ2-1; D gene ambiguous. Deletions cut 7 bases from V and 7 bases from J, with 14 bases between. Germline V gene data show CDR1 as MNHNS and CDR2 as SASEGT. The CDR3 length is 13 residues. The DNA for the CDR3 is TGTGCCAGCACGGATTGGGGAATGAATGAGCAGTTCTTC. Amino acids: CASTDWGMNEQFF.